This TCR beta chain appears in the sequencing data of a study of blood T cells in healthy people across ages. This clonotype turned up a few times. There are 15 residues in the CDR3. The germline CDR1 and CDR2 sequences are SGHAT and FQNNGV. V lost 0 bases, J lost 5 bases, and 13 bases lay in between. Together with a sample-barcoded 5' primer, a J-beta primer mix was included in a second PCR lasting roughly 6 to 12 cycles. TCRdb fed the 5' RACE reads into MiXCR, producing one record per CDR3 protein. The repertoire includes about 640,000 distinct CDR3 sequences, roughly 58% of them detected once, and roughly 34% sits in the top ten.

The sequence was obtained from a man aged 60 to 75 in good health. The rearrangement joins TRBV11-2 to TRBJ2-5; weak D call: TRBD1 (5 bases). The sequenced sample was blood. The CDR3 sequence is CASSLDGRADETQYF. The CDR3 nucleotides are TGTGCCAGCAGCTTAGACGGCAGGGCGGACGAGACCCAGTACTTC.